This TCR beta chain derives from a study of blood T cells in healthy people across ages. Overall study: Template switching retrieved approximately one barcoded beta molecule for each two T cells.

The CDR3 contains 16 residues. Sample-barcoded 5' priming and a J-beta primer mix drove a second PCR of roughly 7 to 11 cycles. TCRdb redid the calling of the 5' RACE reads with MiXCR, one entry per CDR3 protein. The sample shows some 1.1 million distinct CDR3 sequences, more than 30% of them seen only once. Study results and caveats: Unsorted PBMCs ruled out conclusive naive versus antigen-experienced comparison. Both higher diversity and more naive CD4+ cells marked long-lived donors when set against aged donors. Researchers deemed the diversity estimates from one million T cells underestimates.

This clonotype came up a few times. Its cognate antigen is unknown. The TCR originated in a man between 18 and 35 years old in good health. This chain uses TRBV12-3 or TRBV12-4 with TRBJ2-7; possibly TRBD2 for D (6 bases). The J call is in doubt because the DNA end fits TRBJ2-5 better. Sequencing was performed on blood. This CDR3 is CASSLDGGARSETQYF. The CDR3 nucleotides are TGTGCCAGCAGTTTAGATGGAGGGGCGAGGTCAGAGACCCAGTACTTC.